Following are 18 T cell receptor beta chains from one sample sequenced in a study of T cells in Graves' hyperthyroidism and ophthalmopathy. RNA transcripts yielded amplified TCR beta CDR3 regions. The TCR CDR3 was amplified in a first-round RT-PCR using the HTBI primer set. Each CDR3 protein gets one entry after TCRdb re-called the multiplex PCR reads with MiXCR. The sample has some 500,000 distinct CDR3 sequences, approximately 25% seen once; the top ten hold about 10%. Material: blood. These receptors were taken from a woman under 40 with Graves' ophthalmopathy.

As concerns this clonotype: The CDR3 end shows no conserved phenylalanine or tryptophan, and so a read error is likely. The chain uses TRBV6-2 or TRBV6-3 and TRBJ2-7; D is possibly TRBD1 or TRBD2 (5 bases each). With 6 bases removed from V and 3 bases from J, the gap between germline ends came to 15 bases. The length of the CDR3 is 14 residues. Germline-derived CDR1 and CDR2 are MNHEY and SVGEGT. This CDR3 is CASRTPGPYYEQYL. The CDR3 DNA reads TGTGCCAGCAGAACGCCGGGACCTTACTACGAGCAGTACCTC.

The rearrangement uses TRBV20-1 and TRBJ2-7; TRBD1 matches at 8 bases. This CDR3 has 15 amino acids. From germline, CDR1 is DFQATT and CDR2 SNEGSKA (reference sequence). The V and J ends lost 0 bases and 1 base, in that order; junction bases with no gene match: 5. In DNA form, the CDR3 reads TGCAGTGCTAGAGATCCCGACAGGGGTTCCTACGAGCAGTACTTC. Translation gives CSARDPDRGSYEQYF.

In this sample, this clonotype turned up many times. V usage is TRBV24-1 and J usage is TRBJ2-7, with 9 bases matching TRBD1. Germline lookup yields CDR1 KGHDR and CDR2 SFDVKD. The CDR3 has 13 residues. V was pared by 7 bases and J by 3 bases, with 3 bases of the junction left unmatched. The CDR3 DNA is TGTGCCACCAGACAGGGGGCGAACTACGAGCAGTACTTC. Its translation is CATRQGANYEQYF.

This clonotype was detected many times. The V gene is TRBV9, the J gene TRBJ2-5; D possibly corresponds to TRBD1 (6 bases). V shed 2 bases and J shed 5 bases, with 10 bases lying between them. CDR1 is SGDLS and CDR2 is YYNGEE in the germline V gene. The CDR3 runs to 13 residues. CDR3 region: CASSVRDKETQYF. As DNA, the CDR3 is TGTGCCAGCAGCGTCCGGGACAAGGAGACCCAGTACTTC.

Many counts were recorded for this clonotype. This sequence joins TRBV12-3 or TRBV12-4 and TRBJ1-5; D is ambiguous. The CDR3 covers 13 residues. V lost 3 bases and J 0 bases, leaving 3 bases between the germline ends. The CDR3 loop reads CASSFGSNQPQHF. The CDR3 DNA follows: TGTGCCAGCAGTTTTGGTAGCAATCAGCCCCAGCATTTT.

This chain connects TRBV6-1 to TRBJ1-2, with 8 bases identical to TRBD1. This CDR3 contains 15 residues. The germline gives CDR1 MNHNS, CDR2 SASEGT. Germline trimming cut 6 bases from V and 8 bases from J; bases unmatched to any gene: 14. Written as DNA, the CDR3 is TGTGCCAGCAGATCTCAAATGACAACAGGGGGAGGCTACACCTTC. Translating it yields CASRSQMTTGGGYTF.

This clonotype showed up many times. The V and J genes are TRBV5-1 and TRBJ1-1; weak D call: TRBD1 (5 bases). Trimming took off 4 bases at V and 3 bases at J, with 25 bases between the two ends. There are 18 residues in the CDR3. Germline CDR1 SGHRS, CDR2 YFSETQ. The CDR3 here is CASSDQMTPLWGDTEAFF. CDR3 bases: TGCGCCAGCAGCGATCAAATGACCCCATTATGGGGGGACACTGAAGCTTTCTTT.

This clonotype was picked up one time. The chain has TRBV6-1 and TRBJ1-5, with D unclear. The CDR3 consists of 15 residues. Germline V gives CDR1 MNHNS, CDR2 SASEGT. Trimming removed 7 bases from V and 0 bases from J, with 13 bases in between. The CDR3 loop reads CASTTRTDSNQPQHF. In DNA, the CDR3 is TGTGCCAGCACGACGAGAACAGATAGCAATCAGCCCCAGCATTTT.

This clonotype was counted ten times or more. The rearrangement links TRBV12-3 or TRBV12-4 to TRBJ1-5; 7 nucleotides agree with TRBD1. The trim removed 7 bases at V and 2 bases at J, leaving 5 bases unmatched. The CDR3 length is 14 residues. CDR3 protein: CASTPDRGNQPQHF. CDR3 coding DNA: TGTGCCAGCACCCCTGACAGGGGCAATCAGCCCCAGCATTTT.

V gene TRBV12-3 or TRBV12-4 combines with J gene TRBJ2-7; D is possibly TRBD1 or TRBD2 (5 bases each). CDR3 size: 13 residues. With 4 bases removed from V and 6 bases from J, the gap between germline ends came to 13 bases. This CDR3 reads CASSWDGVGEQYF. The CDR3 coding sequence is TGTGCCAGCAGTTGGGACGGAGTCGGCGAGCAGTACTTC.

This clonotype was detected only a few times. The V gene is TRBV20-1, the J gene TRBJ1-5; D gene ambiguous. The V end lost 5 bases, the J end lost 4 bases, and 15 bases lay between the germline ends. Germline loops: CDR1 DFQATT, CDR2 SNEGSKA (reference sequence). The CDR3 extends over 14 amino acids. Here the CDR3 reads CSAPSDITNQPQHF. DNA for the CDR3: TGCAGTGCTCCATCCGACATAACAAATCAGCCCCAGCATTTT.

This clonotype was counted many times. Here the CDR3 DNA reads TGTGCCAGCCGTCCACGGGGAGGCTTTAATGAAAAACTGTTTTTT. Protein product: CASRPRGGFNEKLFF. This sequence joins TRBV12-3 or TRBV12-4 and TRBJ1-4; D is unresolved. This CDR3 has 15 amino acids. The V end lost 8 bases, the J end lost 4 bases, and 17 bases lay between the germline ends.

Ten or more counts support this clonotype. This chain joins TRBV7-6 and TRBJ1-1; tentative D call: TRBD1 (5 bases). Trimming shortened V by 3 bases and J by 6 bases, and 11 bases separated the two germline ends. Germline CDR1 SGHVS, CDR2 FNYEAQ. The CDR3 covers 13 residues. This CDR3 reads CASSFRDGAEAFF. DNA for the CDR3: TGTGCCAGCAGCTTCAGGGACGGCGCTGAAGCTTTCTTT.

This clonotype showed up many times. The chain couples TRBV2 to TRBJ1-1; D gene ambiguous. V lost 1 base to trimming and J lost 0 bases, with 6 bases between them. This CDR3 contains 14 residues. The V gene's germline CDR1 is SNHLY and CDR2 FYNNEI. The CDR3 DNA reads TGTGCCAGCAGTGAAGGGATCTTGAACACTGAAGCTTTCTTT. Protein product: CASSEGILNTEAFF.

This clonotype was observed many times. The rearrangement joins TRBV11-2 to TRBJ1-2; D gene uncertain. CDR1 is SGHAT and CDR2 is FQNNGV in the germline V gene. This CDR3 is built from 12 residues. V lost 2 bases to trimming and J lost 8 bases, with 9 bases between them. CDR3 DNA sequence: TGTGCCAGCAGCTTAACTGGGTACGGCTACACCTTC. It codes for CASSLTGYGYTF.

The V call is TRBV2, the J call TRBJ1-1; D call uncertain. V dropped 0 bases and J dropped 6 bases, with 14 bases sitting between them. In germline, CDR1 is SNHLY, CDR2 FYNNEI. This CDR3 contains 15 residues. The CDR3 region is CASSEALHALAEAFF. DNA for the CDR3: TGTGCCAGCAGTGAAGCGCTTCATGCCCTAGCTGAAGCTTTCTTT.

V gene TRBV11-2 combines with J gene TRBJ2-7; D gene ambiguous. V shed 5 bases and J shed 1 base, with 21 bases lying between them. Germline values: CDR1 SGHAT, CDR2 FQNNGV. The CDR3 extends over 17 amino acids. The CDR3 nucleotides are TGTGCCAGCAGCAAAGAAGGCGGCAGACACCCTTCCTACGAGCAGTACTTC. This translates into CASSKEGGRHPSYEQYF.

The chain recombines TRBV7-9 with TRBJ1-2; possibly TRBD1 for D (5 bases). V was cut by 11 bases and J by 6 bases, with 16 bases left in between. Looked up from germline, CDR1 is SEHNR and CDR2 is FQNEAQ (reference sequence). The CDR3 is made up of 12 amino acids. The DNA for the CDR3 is TGTGCCGGACAATCCTTACGGGATGGCTACACCTTC. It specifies CAGQSLRDGYTF.